The rows below give T cell receptor beta chains drawn from one sample of a study of shared clonotypes between healthy human individuals. The repertoire was sequenced with immunoSEQ multiplex PCR; TCRdb's copy has only in-frame clones and lacks some. The sample records about 2.3 million clones, 80% to 95% being singletons. The sequencing input was naive CD4+ T cells from PBMCs. The receptor set was obtained from a man aged 18 to 30 in good health. Some clones in this sample may be carry-over from other donors' samples. The CDR3 runs from the conserved cysteine through the conserved F or W. D genes are given only for firm matches. Only part of the rows carry a size: once, few, many, or a class if the clone is expanded.

d_gene	v_gene	abundance	j_gene	CDR3nt	CDR3aa
-	TRBV7-9	few	TRBJ1-1	TGTGCCAGCAGCGCGCTCCAGGGCACTGAAGCTTTCTTT	CASSALQGTEAFF
-	TRBV4-1	-	TRBJ2-7	TGCGCCAGCAGCCAGGGACGGCGAGCCCAGGGTGACGAGCAGTACTTC	CASSQGRRAQGDEQYF
TRBD1	TRBV28	-	TRBJ1-2	TGTGCCAGCAGGCCAGGGGGCGACTACTATGGCTACACCTTC	CASRPGGDYYGYTF
-	TRBV6-4	-	TRBJ2-3	TGTGCCAGCAGGGATGCGGGACATCCGGGGGGAGATACGCAGTATTTT	CASRDAGHPGGDTQYF
-	TRBV28	-	TRBJ1-2	TGTGCCAGCAGTTCCCAACCCCGTCTAAGCTACACCTTC	CASSSQPRLSYTF
-	TRBV27	few	TRBJ1-1	TGTGCCAGCAGTTTGGCCCGGGGAAACACTGAAGCTTTCTTT	CASSLARGNTEAFF
-	TRBV28	once	TRBJ1-2	TGTGCCAGCAGTCCCGACCTGACAGGTGGCTACACCTTC	CASSPDLTGGYTF
-	TRBV10-1	-	TRBJ1-1	TGCGCCAGCAGTGAAGGTCTCACGGAGAACACTGAAGCTTTCTTT	CASSEGLTENTEAFF
-	TRBV5-1	-	TRBJ2-5	TGCGCCAGCAGCTTGGTCGGCGGGCAAGAGACCCAGTACTTC	CASSLVGGQETQYF
-	TRBV19	-	TRBJ2-2	TGTGCCAGTAGCATCGGCTGGGTAAACACCGGGGAGCTGTTTTTT	CASSIGWVNTGELFF
-	TRBV5-8	-	TRBJ1-3	TGTGCCAGCAGCTTAACCCCAGTGGCGAACACCATATATTTT	CASSLTPVANTIYF
TRBD1	TRBV7-9	-	TRBJ2-2	TGTGCCAGCAGCTCGTCGGGACAGGGGCCCGGGGAGCTGTTTTTT	CASSSSGQGPGELFF
TRBD1	TRBV4-1	-	TRBJ1-3	TGCGCCAGCAGCCAATGGGGCAGGGGGTCAGGAGCCGGAAACACCATATATTTT	CASSQWGRGSGAGNTIYF
TRBD1	TRBV19	-	TRBJ1-2	TGTGCCACCCTCATGGGACAGGGGGCCCTTGGCGGTGGCTACACCTTC	CATLMGQGALGGGYTF
TRBD2	TRBV28	-	TRBJ2-3	TGTGCCAGCAGCCCTCTGGGGAGCGGGAGGTCAGATACGCAGTATTTT	CASSPLGSGRSDTQYF
-	TRBV11-3	-	TRBJ2-2	TGTGCCAGCAGCTTAGATCGCCTCACCGGGGAGCTGTTTTTT	CASSLDRLTGELFF
-	TRBV6-1	-	TRBJ1-2	TGTGCCAGCAGTGAAATAAGGGGAGGTAACTATGGCTACACCTTC	CASSEIRGGNYGYTF
-	TRBV14	-	TRBJ1-5	TGTGCCAGCAGCCAAGATGGCAGGGTGCAGCCCCAGCATTTT	CASSQDGRVQPQHF
-	TRBV5-1	-	TRBJ2-5	TGCGCCAGCAGCTTGGTCGGTGGGATGCAAGAGACCCAGTACTTC	CASSLVGGMQETQYF
TRBD1	TRBV14	-	TRBJ1-1	TGTGCCAGCAGCCCTCGGACAGGGCTGAACACTGAAGCTTTCTTT	CASSPRTGLNTEAFF
TRBD1	TRBV5-1	-	TRBJ2-5	TGCGCCAGCAGCCCCCAGGGGACAGGTACCTGGGAGACCCAGTACTTC	CASSPQGTGTWETQYF